The sequence of this T cell receptor beta chain was determined in a study of cytomegalovirus exposure and HLA in healthy donors. This PCR relied on a set of 60 Vbeta primers and 13 Jbeta primers. The protocol was immunoSEQ multiplex PCR, while the TCRdb copy is restricted to in-frame clones and leaves out a portion. This sample has around 170,000 clones, with roughly 80% found just once. Sequencing was performed on PBMCs. This receptor was taken from a man aged 35 to 55 in good health and CMV-seronegative.

CDR3 sequence (DNA): TGTGCCAGCAGTGGAGGGAACACCGGGGAGCTGTTTTTT. Its protein product is CASSGGNTGELFF. This chain uses TRBV2 with TRBJ2-2, with no clear D. The CDR3 has 13 residues. V lost 4 bases to trimming and J lost 1 base, with 4 bases between them. Looked up from germline, CDR1 is SNHLY and CDR2 is FYNNEI.